These T cell receptor beta chains were read from a single sample in a study of monozygotic twins with inflammatory bowel disease. From its re-call of the 5' RACE reads, TCRdb lists each CDR3 protein once, without DNA. The sample's table shows approximately 400,000 distinct CDR3 sequences. Sequencing was carried out using blood. All receptors derive from a human donor with ulcerative colitis or Crohn's disease, or a healthy co-twin of an affected twin (not recorded which). The CDR3 runs from the conserved cysteine through the conserved F or W.

J gene | V gene | CDR3 protein
TRBJ2-2 | TRBV25-1 | CASSSSGGQTTGELFF
TRBJ1-1 | TRBV6-2/TRBV6-3 | CASSGGFAEAFF
TRBJ2-1 | TRBV10-3 | CAISESGLSYNEQFF
TRBJ1-1 | TRBV12-3/TRBV12-4 | CASTGSTVRAAEAFF
TRBJ2-3 | TRBV2 | CASMGGPSTDTQYF
TRBJ2-1 | TRBV20-1 | CSARDELGGGGYNEQFF
TRBJ2-7 | TRBV10-3 | CAISQSYEQYF
TRBJ1-6 | TRBV7-3 | CASSFGGIGEGSPLHF
TRBJ2-1 | TRBV20-1 | CSARDPFSGPDTNEQFF
TRBJ1-1 | TRBV27 | CASSLSKNTLNTEAFF